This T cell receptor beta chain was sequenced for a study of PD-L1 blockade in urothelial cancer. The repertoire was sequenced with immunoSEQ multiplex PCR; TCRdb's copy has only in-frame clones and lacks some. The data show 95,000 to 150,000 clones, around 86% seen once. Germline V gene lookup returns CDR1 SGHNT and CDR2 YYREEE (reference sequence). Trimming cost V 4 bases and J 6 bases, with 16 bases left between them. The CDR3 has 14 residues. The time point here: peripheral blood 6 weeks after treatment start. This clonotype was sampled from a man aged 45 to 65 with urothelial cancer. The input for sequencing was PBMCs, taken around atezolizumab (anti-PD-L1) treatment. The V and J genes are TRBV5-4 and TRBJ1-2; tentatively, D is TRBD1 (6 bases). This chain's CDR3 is CASSPGGRDNGYTF. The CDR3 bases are TGTGCCAGCAGCCCGGGGGGCAGGGACAATGGCTACACCTTC.